These T cell receptor beta chains were read from a single sample in a study of high-grade serous ovarian cancer treatment subgroups. Some clones are missing from TCRdb's copy, which holds only in-frame ones; the method was immunoSEQ multiplex PCR. The sample shows fewer than 35,000 clones, around 84% of them seen only once. The sequenced material came from tumor tissue. These receptors came from a human donor with high-grade serous ovarian cancer. Both conserved end residues are part of each CDR3. A D gene is named only where the DNA matches it firmly. Not every row has a clone size; where given, it reads once, few, many or a size class.

len,v_gene,abundance,d_gene,j_gene,CDR3nt,CDR3aa
13,TRBV29-1,.,.,TRBJ2-3,TGCAGCTCGTCGTATCCTACCACAGATACGCAGTATTTT,CSSSYPTTDTQYF
17,TRBV27,.,TRBD1,TRBJ1-5,TGTGCCAGCAGTCTGGGACAGGTATGTGTGGGCAATCAGCCCCAGCATTTT,CASSLGQVCVGNQPQHF
11,TRBV6-5,.,.,TRBJ1-2,TGTGCCAGCAGTGACACCTATGGCTACACCTTC,CASSDTYGYTF
13,TRBV30,.,.,TRBJ1-5,TGTGCCTGGAGTGTTAAGGGCAATCAGCCCCAGCATTTT,CAWSVKGNQPQHF
16,TRBV19,.,TRBD1,TRBJ2-5,TGTGCCAGTAGCAGGACAGGGCTTCGGGCCCAAGAGACCCAGTACTTC,CASSRTGLRAQETQYF
11,TRBV28,.,.,TRBJ2-7,TGTGCCAGCAGTTACCAATACGAGCAGTACTTC,CASSYQYEQYF
13,TRBV5-1,once,.,TRBJ2-7,TGCGCCAGCAGCAAGGACGCCTCCTACGAGCAGTACTTC,CASSKDASYEQYF
11,TRBV30,.,.,TRBJ1-4,TGTGCCTGGACCCGGGCTGAAAAACTGTTTTTT,CAWTRAEKLFF
15,TRBV7-2,.,TRBD1,TRBJ2-1,TGTGCCAGCAGCTTAAGGCGGACAGGGGGCAATGAGCAGTTCTTC,CASSLRRTGGNEQFF
15,TRBV10-1,.,.,TRBJ2-3,TGCGCCAGCAGGAACCCGGGACCAAGCACAGATACGCAGTATTTT,CASRNPGPSTDTQYF
13,TRBV10-1,.,.,TRBJ2-1,TGCGCCAGCAGTGCGTTGCAGGGCGGGGAGCAGTTCTTC,CASSALQGGEQFF
16,TRBV7-9,.,.,TRBJ1-3,TGTGCCAGCAGACCCCGTTCGGGAGACCCGAGAAACACCATATATTTT,CASRPRSGDPRNTIYF
14,TRBV27,.,.,TRBJ2-7,TGTGCCAGGCAGGGGAAACTCGACTCCTACGAGCAGTACTTC,CARQGKLDSYEQYF
16,TRBV28,once,TRBD2,TRBJ2-5,TGTGCCAGCAGCGACGCGGGAGGGCAGGAAGAAGAGACCCAGTACTTC,CASSDAGGQEEETQYF
17,TRBV6-8,.,.,TRBJ1-4,TGTGCCAGCAGTTACGAAGGGGCTGTCGCAACTAATGAAAAACTGTTTTTT,CASSYEGAVATNEKLFF
14,TRBV6-1,.,TRBD2,TRBJ2-1,TGTGCCAGCTCACGGACTAGCCTCTACAATGAGCAGTTCTTC,CASSRTSLYNEQFF
16,TRBV28,once,.,TRBJ1-5,TGTGCCAGCAGTTTTACCACACGGGCTGGGAATCAGCCCCAGCATTTT,CASSFTTRAGNQPQHF
16,TRBV4-1,.,TRBD2,TRBJ2-7,TGCGCCAGCAGCCAATGGGGAGGGAGCCTATCCTACGAGCAGTACTTC,CASSQWGGSLSYEQYF
16,TRBV11-2,.,TRBD2,TRBJ2-2,TGTGCTAGCCTAGGTCGACGGGAGGGGAACACCGGGGAGCTGTTTTTT,CASLGRREGNTGELFF
15,TRBV7-2,.,TRBD2,TRBJ2-1,TGTGCCAGCAGCTTAATATTAGCGGGTGTATATGAGCAGTTCTTC,CASSLILAGVYEQFF
11,TRBV7-9,few,.,TRBJ2-7,TGTGCCAGCAGCCGGACTTACGAGCAGTACTTC,CASSRTYEQYF
12,TRBV29-1,once,.,TRBJ2-1,TGCAGCGTTGACTCAACTCCCAATGAGCAGTTCTTC,CSVDSTPNEQFF
14,TRBV5-4,.,TRBD2,TRBJ2-1,TGTGCCAGCAGCGATCGGACTAGCGGACATGAGCAGTTCTTC,CASSDRTSGHEQFF
16,TRBV19,.,TRBD2,TRBJ2-3,TGTGCCAGTAGTATTAGTGGGACTAGGGTTCCAGATACGCAGTATTTT,CASSISGTRVPDTQYF
13,TRBV5-1,.,.,TRBJ2-7,TGCGCCAGCAGCTTGGACAGGGGGGGCAAGCAGTACTTC,CASSLDRGGKQYF
16,TRBV18,.,.,TRBJ1-3,TGTGCCAGCTCACCTAGTCAGGGGATCGCTGGAAACACCATATATTTT,CASSPSQGIAGNTIYF
16,TRBV5-4,.,TRBD1,TRBJ1-2,TGTGCCAGCAGCTTGGAGGGACAGGGACTGGACTATGGCTACACCTTC,CASSLEGQGLDYGYTF
13,TRBV29-1,.,TRBD1,TRBJ1-1,TGCAGCGCCTCCACAGGGGTAGGCACTGAAGCTTTCTTT,CSASTGVGTEAFF